What follows is one TCR beta chain and its context. As yet, its antigen is unknown. CD4+ naive, central memory, regulatory and stem cell-like memory subsets were isolated by sorting on CD45RO/CCR7/CD25/CD127/CD95/CD27. The sequenced template was cDNA made from the entire isolated RNA. Sequencing of naive, central memory and regulatory T cell samples gave an average of around 3.6 million reads. Sequenced by immunoSEQ multiplex PCR; TCRdb stores in-frame clones only, minus some. The sample has 200,000 to 250,000 clones; about 9.3% are singletons. These data come from a study of beta chain features in type 1 diabetes. Study results and limitations: Moderate but significant shortening of TCRB CDR3s was recorded in all four CD4+ subsets from Type 1 diabetes patients.

The CDR3 runs to 16 residues. The germline CDR1 and CDR2 sequences are SGHDN and FVKESK. Trimming pared 0 bases from V and 9 bases from J, leaving 20 bases between. J is TRBJ1-1 and V is TRBV14; possible D gene TRBD1, 5 bases. The sample comprised naive CD4+ T cells from blood. The clonotype comes from a woman aged 18-29 years in good health. The CDR3 sequence is CASSQEGDTPRGKAFF. CDR3 bases: TGTGCCAGCAGCCAAGAGGGGGATACTCCCCGGGGGAAAGCTTTCTTT.